Listed below are T cell receptor beta chains from one sample, sequenced in a study of blood T cells in healthy people across ages. TCRdb re-called the 5' RACE reads with MiXCR, one entry per CDR3 protein. The repertoire holds 350,000 to 450,000 distinct CDR3 sequences, with about half as singletons. Sample: blood. The receptors shown here come from a man between 60 and 75 years old in good health. Each CDR3 is given with its conserved first and last residue. A D gene is named only where the DNA matches it firmly. Clone size is shown for a subset of rows, as once, few, many or a class of expanded clone.

v_call	clone_size	d_call	cdr3_length	j_call	cdr3_nt	cdr3_aa
TRBV3-1	.	.	14	TRBJ2-1	TGTGCCAGCAGCCAAGACTTATCATACAATGAGCAGTTCTTC	CASSQDLSYNEQFF
TRBV5-1	few	TRBD2	15	TRBJ2-5	TGCGCCAGCAGCTTCCCCGGGACTAGTCTCGAGACCCAGTACTTC	CASSFPGTSLETQYF
TRBV30	few	.	11	TRBJ2-1	TGTGCCTGGAATGCCCCGGTTGAGCAGTTCTTC	CAWNAPVEQFF
TRBV28	.	TRBD1	16	TRBJ1-4	TGTGCCAGCAGTGAGGTGCGACAGGGGGCACGTGAAAAACTGTTTTTT	CASSEVRQGAREKLFF
TRBV20-1	.	TRBD1	15	TRBJ2-7	TGCAGTGCTAGAGACGCCGGACAGGTTACCTACGAGCAGTACTTC	CSARDAGQVTYEQYF
TRBV14	.	.	14	TRBJ1-2	TGTGCCAGCAGCCAAGTGGACGGATATTATGGCTACACCTTC	CASSQVDGYYGYTF
TRBV2	few	TRBD2	15	TRBJ2-3	TGTGCCAGCAGTGAGGGACTAGCTTCCTCAGATACGCAGTATTTT	CASSEGLASSDTQYF
TRBV20-1	.	.	14	TRBJ2-7	TGCAGTGCTAGGGCTCCCCGGGACACCTACGAGCAGTACTTC	CSARAPRDTYEQYF
TRBV10-2	.	.	13	TRBJ2-7	TGCGCCAGCAGTGACTCTGGCTTCTACGAGCAGTACTTC	CASSDSGFYEQYF
TRBV3-1	.	TRBD2	18	TRBJ2-3	TGTGCCAGCAGCCAAGACCTGAGCGGGGGCCCAGCCCCGTACACGCAGTATTTT	CASSQDLSGGPAPYTQYF
TRBV25-1	.	TRBD2	13	TRBJ2-7	TGTGCCAGCAGTGAATCGGGGGGGGGCGAGCAGTACTTC	CASSESGGGEQYF
TRBV27	.	.	15	TRBJ2-1	TGTGCCAGCAGAATCACAGGGAGGTCCTACAATGAGCAGTTCTTC	CASRITGRSYNEQFF
TRBV12-3/TRBV12-4	.	.	14	TRBJ2-3	TGTGCCAGCACCGGGACATTCCGCACAGATGCGCAGTATTTT	CASTGTFRTDAQYF
TRBV13	few	TRBD2	16	TRBJ2-1	TGTGCCAGCAGCTTAAGAGCGGGAGTAGTTTCTAATGAGCAGTTCTTC	CASSLRAGVVSNEQFF
TRBV3-1	.	.	15	TRBJ2-2	TGTGCCAGCAGCCAGCGGAACTCGAACACCGGGGAGCTGTTTTTT	CASSQRNSNTGELFF
TRBV5-1	.	TRBD1	15	TRBJ2-5	TGCGCCAGCAGATTGACAGGGGCGATTCAAGAGACCCAGTACTTC	CASRLTGAIQETQYF
TRBV20-1	.	TRBD2	15	TRBJ2-5	TGCAGTGCTACCTCGCGGGCGGGAGCCCAAGAGACCCAGTACTTC	CSATSRAGAQETQYF
TRBV5-1	.	.	14	TRBJ2-1	TGCGCCAGCAGCTGGGCACCCAAGGGCAATGAGCAGTTCTTC	CASSWAPKGNEQFF
TRBV5-1	few	TRBD2	14	TRBJ2-7	TGCGCCAGCAGCCGACTTAGCGGGGCCTACGAGCAGTACTTC	CASSRLSGAYEQYF
TRBV7-2	.	.	14	TRBJ2-1	TGTGCCAGCAGCCGCGAGGGGGGCCTCAATGAGCAGTTCTTC	CASSREGGLNEQFF
TRBV10-1	many	.	15	TRBJ2-1	TGCGCCAGCAGTGAGCGGGGAAGTTCCTACAATGAGCAGTTCTTC	CASSERGSSYNEQFF
TRBV7-2	many	TRBD2	15	TRBJ2-7	TGTGCCAGCAGCCATAGCGGGAGCCTGTCCTACGAGCAGTACTTC	CASSHSGSLSYEQYF
TRBV20-1	once	TRBD2	14	TRBJ2-7	TGCAGTGCTTTCCTTAGCGGGAAAACGGGCGAGCAGTACTTC	CSAFLSGKTGEQYF
TRBV5-1	.	TRBD2	17	TRBJ2-1	TGCGCCAGCAGCGGCTTAATTGGGACTAGTTCTCGCTATGAGCAGTTCTTC	CASSGLIGTSSRYEQFF